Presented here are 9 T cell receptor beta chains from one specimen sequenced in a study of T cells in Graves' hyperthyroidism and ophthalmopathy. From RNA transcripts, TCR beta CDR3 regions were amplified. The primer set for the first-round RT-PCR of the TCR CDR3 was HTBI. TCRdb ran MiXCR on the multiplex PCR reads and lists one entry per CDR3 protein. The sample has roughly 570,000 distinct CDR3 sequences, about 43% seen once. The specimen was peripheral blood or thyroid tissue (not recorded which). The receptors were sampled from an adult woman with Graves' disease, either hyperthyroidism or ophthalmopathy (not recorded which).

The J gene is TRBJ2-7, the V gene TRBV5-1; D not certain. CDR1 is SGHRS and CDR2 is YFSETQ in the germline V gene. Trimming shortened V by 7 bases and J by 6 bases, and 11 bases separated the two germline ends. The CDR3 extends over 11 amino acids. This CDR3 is CASRQVGEQYF. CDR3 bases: TGCGCCAGCCGGCAGGTAGGCGAGCAGTACTTC.

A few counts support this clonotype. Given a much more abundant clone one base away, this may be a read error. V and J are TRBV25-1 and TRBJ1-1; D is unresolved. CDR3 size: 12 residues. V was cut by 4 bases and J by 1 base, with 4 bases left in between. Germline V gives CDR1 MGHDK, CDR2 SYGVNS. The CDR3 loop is CASSGWNTEAFF. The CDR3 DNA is TGTGCCAGCAGTGGGTGGAACACTGAAGCTTTCTTT. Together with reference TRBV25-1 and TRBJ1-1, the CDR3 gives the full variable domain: EADIYQTPRYLVIGTGKKITLECSQTMGHDKMYWYQQDPGMELHLIHYSYGVNSTEKGDLSSESTVSRIRTEHFPLTLESARPSHTSQYLCASSGWNTEAFFGQGTRLTVV.

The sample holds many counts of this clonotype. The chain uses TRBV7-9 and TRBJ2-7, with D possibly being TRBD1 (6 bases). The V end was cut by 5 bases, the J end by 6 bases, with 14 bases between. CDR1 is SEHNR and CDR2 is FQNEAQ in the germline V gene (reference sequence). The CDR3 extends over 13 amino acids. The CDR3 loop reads CASSLQGYGEQYF. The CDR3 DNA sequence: TGTGCCAGCAGCCTACAGGGCTACGGCGAGCAGTACTTC.

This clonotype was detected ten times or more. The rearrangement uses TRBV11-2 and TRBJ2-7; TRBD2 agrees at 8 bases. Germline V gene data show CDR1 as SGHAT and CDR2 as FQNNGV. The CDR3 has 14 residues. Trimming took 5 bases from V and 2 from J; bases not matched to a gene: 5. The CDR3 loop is CASSGSGSPYEQYF. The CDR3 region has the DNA TGTGCCAGCAGCGGGAGCGGGAGCCCCTACGAGCAGTACTTC.

The CDR3 bases are TGTGCCAGCAGCCGTCCGGGGGGAGCGGAGACCCAGTACTTC. Translation gives CASSRPGGAETQYF. The chain is built from TRBV7-2 and TRBJ2-5; TRBD2 matches 7 bases. With 5 bases clipped from V and 5 bases from J, the junction kept 8 bases outside the gene matches. The CDR3 is 14 residues long. The germline V gene encodes CDR1 SGHTA and CDR2 FQGNSA.

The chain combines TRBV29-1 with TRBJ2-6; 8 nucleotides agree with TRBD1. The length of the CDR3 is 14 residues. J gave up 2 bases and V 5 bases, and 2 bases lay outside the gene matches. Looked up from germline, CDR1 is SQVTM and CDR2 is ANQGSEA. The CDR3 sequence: CSVTGGPGANVLTF. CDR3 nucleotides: TGCAGCGTTACAGGGGGGCCTGGGGCCAACGTCCTGACTTTC. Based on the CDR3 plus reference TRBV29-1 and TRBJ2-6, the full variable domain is SAVISQKPSRDICQRGTSLTIQCQVDSQVTMMFWYRQQPGQSLTLIATANQGSEATYESGFVIDKFPISRPNLTFSTLTVSNMSPEDSSIYLCSVTGGPGANVLTFGAGSRLTVL.

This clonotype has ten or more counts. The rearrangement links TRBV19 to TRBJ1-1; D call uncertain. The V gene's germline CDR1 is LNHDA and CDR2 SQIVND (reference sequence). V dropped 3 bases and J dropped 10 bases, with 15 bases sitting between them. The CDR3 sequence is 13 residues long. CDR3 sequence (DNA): TGTGCCAGTAGTATGGAATCACCGGCCCCAGCTTTCTTT. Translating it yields CASSMESPAPAFF.

The CDR3 nucleotides read TGTGCCAGCCGACGGGAACACATGAACACTGAAGCTTTCTTT. Translation: CASRREHMNTEAFF. The rearrangement joins TRBV7-2 to TRBJ1-1; no firm D call. CDR1 and CDR2 (germline): SGHTA, FQGNSA. The CDR3 runs to 14 residues. The ends were cut back, 8 bases at V and 0 bases at J, with 13 bases in the middle.

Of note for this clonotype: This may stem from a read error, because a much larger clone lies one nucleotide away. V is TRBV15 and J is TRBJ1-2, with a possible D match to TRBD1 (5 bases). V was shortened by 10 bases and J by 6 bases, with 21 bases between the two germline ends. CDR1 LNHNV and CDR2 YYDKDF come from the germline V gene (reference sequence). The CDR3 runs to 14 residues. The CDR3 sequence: CASSLRGVGHGYTF. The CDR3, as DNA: TGTGCCAGCAGTTTACGAGGGGTGGGCCATGGCTACACCTTC.